Many counts were recorded for the clone carrying this TCR beta chain. Its antigen remains unknown. The entry originates in a study of T cells in Graves' hyperthyroidism and ophthalmopathy. Overall study findings and caveats: Researchers report that a 13 V-J model separated ophthalmopathy from stable hyperthyroidism. Most thyroid clonotypes that were expanded above 0.001 also turned up in blood.

From RNA transcripts, TCR beta CDR3 regions were amplified. Using the HTBI primer set, a first-round RT-PCR was run on the TCR CDR3. One entry per CDR3 protein results from TCRdb running MiXCR on the multiplex PCR reads. The sample includes around 690,000 distinct CDR3 sequences, about 20% seen only once; the top ten take 34%. This CDR3 is built from 18 residues. In germline, CDR1 is SGHNT, CDR2 YENEEA. V trimming: 0 bases; J trimming: 0 bases; junction bases outside the gene matches: 3. Disease duration was under 3 months in the ophthalmopathy patients, who also had a Clinical Activity Score of at least 3 and a NOSPECS grade of at least 4. Patients with uncontrolled infections, other autoimmune diseases, pregnancy or lactation were excluded.

The chain links TRBV11-3 to TRBJ2-6; the match to TRBD1 covers 9 bases. The TCR comes from a man aged 30 to 39 with Graves' ophthalmopathy. Sample: blood. CDR3 DNA sequence: TGTGCCAGCAGCTTAGATGGACAGGGGAGCTCTGGGGCCAACGTCCTGACTTTC. It is translated as CASSLDGQGSSGANVLTF.